This T cell receptor beta chain was observed in a study of monozygotic twins with inflammatory bowel disease. Findings and limits, study-wide: IBD patients, compared with healthy twins, shared fewer clonotypes with others (especially with disease activity).

Comments on this clonotype: Its antigen is not identified.

Eight separate reactions for every sample produced the cDNA. Via template switching, UMIs carrying a 6-nucleotide sample barcode were introduced. TCRdb reprocessed the 5' RACE reads and stores each CDR3 protein as one record, lacking DNA. This sample's table reports approximately 160,000 distinct CDR3 sequences. Germline CDR1 LNHDA, CDR2 SQIVND (reference sequence). The CDR3 runs 15 residues. What was sequenced was blood. The receptor comes from a human donor with ulcerative colitis or Crohn's disease, or a healthy co-twin of an affected twin (not recorded which). This chain connects TRBV19 to TRBJ1-1; the TRBD1 assignment by TCRdb is unverifiable without DNA. This chain's CDR3 is CASTPGQGGGTEAFF.